What follows are 8 T cell receptor beta chains derived from one specimen sequenced in a study of T cell responses to AZD1222 COVID-19 vaccine. Repertoires were generated with immunoSEQ multiplex PCR, while TCRdb's copy carries only in-frame clones and drops some. The sample shows about 170,000 clones, approximately 88% of them seen only once. The specimen was peripheral blood, collected 28 days after the second AZD1222 dose. The receptors here all came from an adult who received the AZD1222 COVID-19 vaccine.

This clone was seen a few times. This sequence joins TRBV4-3 and TRBJ1-2; D possibly corresponds to TRBD1 (5 bases). V dropped 0 bases and J dropped 2 bases, with 19 bases sitting between them. The CDR3 has 18 amino acids. Germline CDR1 is LGHNA and CDR2 is YSLEER. CDR3 bases: TGCGCCAGCAGCCAAGAAGGTAGAACCGGGGACTTCAACTATGGCTACACCTTC. Protein sequence: CASSQEGRTGDFNYGYTF.

V usage is TRBV24-1 and J usage is TRBJ2-1; 11 bases are a match to TRBD2. The germline gives CDR1 KGHDR, CDR2 SFDVKD. V dropped 12 bases and J dropped 3; count of bases not matched to a gene: 21. CDR3 length: 19 residues. The CDR3 nucleotides are TGTGCCGCCCGGACCTCCGGGACTAGCGGCCGAAAATTCTACAATGAGCAGTTCTTC. Translating it yields CAARTSGTSGRKFYNEQFF.

The chain combines TRBV5-4 with TRBJ2-7; no clear D gene. The CDR3 sequence is 14 residues long. The V end lost 0 bases, the J end lost 0 bases, and 7 bases lay between the germline ends. CDR1 SGHNT and CDR2 YYREEE come from the germline V gene (reference sequence). CDR3 region: CASSLGLDSYEQYF. DNA for the CDR3: TGTGCCAGCAGCTTGGGACTTGACTCCTACGAGCAGTACTTC. The variable domain in full, with the rest retrieved from reference TRBV5-4 and TRBJ2-7, is ETGVTQSPTHLIKTRGQQVTLRCSSQSGHNTVSWYQQALGQGPQFIFQYYREEENGRGNFPPRFSGLQFPNYSSELNVNALELDDSALYLCASSLGLDSYEQYFGPGTRLTVT.

This chain uses TRBV14 with TRBJ2-7; D gene ambiguous. Germline V gene data show CDR1 as SGHDN and CDR2 as FVKESK. The CDR3 contains 12 residues. Trimming stripped 1 base from V and 7 bases from J, with 8 bases between. The CDR3 here is CASSQGWGEQYF. For the CDR3, the DNA is TGTGCCAGCAGCCAAGGGTGGGGTGAGCAGTACTTC.

This chain joins TRBV5-6 and TRBJ1-5; no definite D call. The CDR3 extends over 13 amino acids. The ends were cut back, 2 bases at V and 10 bases at J, with 13 bases in the middle. The V gene's germline CDR1 is SGHDT and CDR2 YYEEEE. The DNA for the CDR3 is TGTGCCAGCAGCTTTGCAGCGGAGTTACCCCAGCATTTT. This sequence encodes CASSFAAELPQHF.

V is TRBV5-4 and J is TRBJ2-7; 11 positions agree with TRBD2. Losses at the gene ends were 4 bases for V and 3 bases for J; bases not matched to a gene: 6. Per germline, CDR1 SGHNT and CDR2 YYREEE (reference sequence). The CDR3 contains 15 residues. Here the CDR3 DNA reads TGTGCCAGCAGCCTGACTAGCGGGGCTTACTACGAGCAGTACTTC. It encodes CASSLTSGAYYEQYF.

This chain uses TRBV19 with TRBJ1-4, with D unclear. There are 16 residues in the CDR3. V was clipped by 6 bases and J by 2 bases, with 16 bases between them. Germline V gene lookup returns CDR1 LNHDA and CDR2 SQIVND (reference sequence). The CDR3 DNA is TGTGCCAGTAGGCGAACAGAACCTTCCACTAATGAAAAACTGTTTTTT. It encodes CASRRTEPSTNEKLFF.

The V and J genes are TRBV9 and TRBJ2-3; D is possibly TRBD1 (6 bases). Germline V gene sequence: CDR1 SGDLS, CDR2 YYNGEE. This CDR3 region has 14 residues. The V end was cut by 0 bases, the J end by 6 bases, with 11 bases between. The CDR3 protein is CASSVGGREDTQYF. CDR3 nucleotide sequence: TGTGCCAGCAGCGTAGGGGGGCGCGAGGATACGCAGTATTTT.